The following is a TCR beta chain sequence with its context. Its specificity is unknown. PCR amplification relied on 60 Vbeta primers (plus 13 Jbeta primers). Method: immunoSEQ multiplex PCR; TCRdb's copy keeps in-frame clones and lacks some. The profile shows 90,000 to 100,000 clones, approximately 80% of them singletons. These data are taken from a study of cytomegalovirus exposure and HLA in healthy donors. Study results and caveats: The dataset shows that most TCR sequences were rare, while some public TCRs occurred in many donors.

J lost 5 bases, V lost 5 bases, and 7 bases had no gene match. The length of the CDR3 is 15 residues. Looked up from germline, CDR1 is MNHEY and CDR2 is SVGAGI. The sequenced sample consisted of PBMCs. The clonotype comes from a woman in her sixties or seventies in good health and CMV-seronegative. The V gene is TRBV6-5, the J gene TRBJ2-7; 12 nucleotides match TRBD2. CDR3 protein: CASSPSSGGVHEQYF. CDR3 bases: TGTGCCAGCAGTCCGTCTAGCGGGGGGGTCCACGAGCAGTACTTC.